This T cell receptor beta chain was documented in a study of read filtering for tumor transcriptome and immune sequencing. Molecular barcoded adaptors covering alpha/delta and beta/gamma chains were used on 400 to 450 ng RNA. TCRdb re-called the reads through MiXCR, storing one row per CDR3 protein. Of tens of thousands of distinct CDR3 sequences listed, roughly 19% are singletons. This clonotype was found many times. The antigen remains undetermined. V dropped 5 bases and J dropped 6 bases, with 18 bases sitting between them. Germline values: CDR1 SGHNT, CDR2 YYREEE (reference sequence). This CDR3 comprises 15 residues. General observations from the study: Even smaller IR-seq throughput identified most shared clonotypes.

This receptor was taken from a donor at least 40 years old with multiple myeloma. The sequencing input was a population of CD138-negative cells sorted from bone marrow. The chain has TRBV5-4 and TRBJ2-1; D may correspond to TRBD1 or TRBD2 (5 bases each). CDR3 residues: CASSGRTRGINEQFF. CDR3 bases: TGTGCCAGCAGTGGGCGGACGAGGGGCATCAATGAGCAGTTCTTC.